This TCR beta chain was sequenced in a study of shared clonotypes between healthy human individuals (dated by TCRdb to between 2020 and 2021). General notes on the study: The cohort comprised a couple of women and three men aged 18 to 49 years. For each donor, CD4 naive and CD4 memory were each run on three plates, CD8 naive on two plates, and CD8 memory on one plate. Blood TCR repertoires of five healthy adults were deeply sequenced to estimate repertoire size and the extent of clonotype sharing between individuals. To increase sequencing depth and limit assay-specific biases, different laboratories used diverse techniques to prepare libraries and sequence TCR repertoires. Leukapheresis yielded between about 0.9 and 8.9 billion PBMCs per donor. The research as a whole found: Based on pairwise subsampling, the degree of clonotype sharing among donors was expected to be affected by sequencing depth. Because the study included only a small number of donors, the genetic and exposure-history diversity represented was limited. Estimated clonotype richness was generally larger for naive than for memory subsets. Across several donors, 4.5% to 6.5% of naive CD4, roughly 3.5% of naive CD8, under 2.5% of memory CD4, and 0.4% of memory CD8 clonotypes were shared. Even with the large sequencing depth, rarefaction of the sorted-subset datasets indicated that sequencing was incomplete. Sampling was restricted to blood, and TCR repertoires in tissues likely differ from the TCR repertoires found in blood. Compared with non-shared clonotypes, clonotypes shared by all four sorted-subset donors had higher generation probabilities.

The CDR3 goes from the cysteine to the phenylalanine over 15 residues. Only CDR3 DNA remains: 45 bases, in frame from the first base. CDR1 MGHRA and CDR2 YSYEKL were looked up in the germline V gene. V gives up 1 base and J gives up 5 bases, and the segment between their germline ends measures 9 bases. In the case of this clone: There is no known antigen for this receptor. No much larger clonotype is one base removed from it; base qualities were not supplied.

TCR CDR3 regions were amplified from genomic DNA by multiplex PCR using the deep immunoSEQ assay. Extracted genomic DNA from each cell subset was distributed evenly across all wells of several immunoSEQ 96-well plates, and each plate was treated as a replicate. For sorted subsets, around 200 ng genomic DNA, equal to 30,000 or so T cell genomes, was loaded into each replicate PCR. Purified libraries were measured with a Qubit 3.0 fluorometer, size-checked on a Bioanalyzer 2100, and measured again with the KAPA Library Quantification kit. Every immunoSEQ 96-well plate was sequenced on a dedicated single-read 150-cycle Illumina NextSeq 550 flow cell. As for the authors' bioinformatics: Because the immunoSEQ output held only junctional sequences and lacked quality scores, the filtering could not match the filtering applied to full-length reads. Sequences were annotated with PyIR, a Python wrapper for IgBLAST v1.9, using IMGT germline references to assign V/J genes and CDR3. Reads with weak V/J assignments (E-value above 1e-6), missing CDR3, stop codons, out-of-frame junctions, or ambiguous translated residues were removed. A V3J clonotype was defined by an identical inferred V gene, J gene, and CDR3 amino acid sequence. To compute the percentage overlap between repertoires, the number of shared unique clonotypes was divided by the size of the smaller repertoire. RTK rarefaction, the Chao1 estimator, and Recon v2.1 estimates of unobserved clonotypes were used to assess repertoire richness. Generation probabilities were computed with OLGA for all TCRbeta clonotypes obtained by the gDNA method from a handful of donors. What TCRdb holds here is the immuneACCESS table cut down to in-frame rearrangements. Part of the clones is not present; checked against another copy, under half of the missing clones reflect an unresolved V gene, and the others are unexplained. That table supplies the V and J calls and clone size; D and trimming were determined from the DNA. The sample data list about 2 million clones, and about 94% of these were observed just once. 0.9% to 1.5% of the sample is in the top ten clones.

CD8 naive samples consisted of CD45RO-negative cells that were positively selected for CCR7, yielding a CD45RA+CCR7+ population without TemRA cells. The donors were healthy, HIV-negative adults with no recently reported acute infections or vaccinations. Every donor was a Caucasian adult residing in Nashville, Tennessee, USA. After blood collection by leukapheresis, PBMCs were isolated using Ficoll-Histopaque density gradient centrifugation and then cryopreserved in the vapor phase of liquid nitrogen. Analytical flow cytometry was used to check the purity and quantity of every magnetically sorted T cell population. Genomic DNA was isolated from each sorted fraction and quantified by UV absorbance on a Nanodrop 2000c.

The TCR comes from a man aged 18 to 29 in good health. The sequenced sample was naive CD8+ T cells sorted from blood. In the paper's terms, the cell subset or site label means: CD45RA+CCR7+. The chain links TRBV4-1 with TRBJ1-6; the D gene is unclear. The CDR3 corresponds to CASSQVPGNNSPLHF. The DNA sequence is as follows: TGCGCCAGCAGCCAAGTCCCCGGGAATAATTCACCCCTCCACTTT.